The sequence of this TCR beta chain was determined in a study of T cells in Graves' hyperthyroidism and ophthalmopathy (dated by TCRdb to between 2018 and 2021). Background for the entire study: Peripheral blood was sampled at the time of initial diagnosis, prior to any treatment. To identify distinguishing TCR V-J signatures, a discovery cohort of around 98 patients was used, comprising 40 to 45 with Graves' ophthalmopathy and roughly 60 with stable Graves' hyperthyroidism. Whether ophthalmopathy could be predicted prospectively was tested in an independent validation cohort made up of 18 hyperthyroidism patients plus 17 patients who later progressed to ophthalmopathy. The 95 to 100 discovery patients were divided at random into training and test sets in a 7:3 ratio. The study also compared thyroid tissue and blood T-cell repertoires from roughly six Graves' hyperthyroidism patients. Following sampling, methimazole starting at 30 mg daily was given to hyperthyroidism patients, and high-dose intravenous methylprednisolone was given to ophthalmopathy patients. According to the paper, TCR Vbeta CDR3 sequencing was carried out on some 140 peripheral blood samples, which came from 40 to 45 ophthalmopathy, approximately 72 hyperthyroidism and roughly 17 progressor patients. What the authors observed across the whole study: In validation, the model predicted progression to ophthalmopathy a median of roughly 6.5 months before onset, with roughly 70% sensitivity and 72.22% specificity. Most expanded thyroid clonotypes (frequency above 0.001) were also detected in blood, a finding suggesting that blood repertoires may reflect thyroid immune responses. A 13 V-J signature model separated ophthalmopathy from stable hyperthyroidism, with roughly 88% sensitivity and 81.08% specificity in cross-validation and 80%/75% in testing. No statistical method was used to fix the sample size in advance, and group allocation was not hidden from the investigators.

Amplification of TCR beta CDR3 regions was carried out from RNA transcripts. The TCR CDR3 was subjected to a first round of RT-PCR using the HTBI primer set and the Qiagen OneStep RT-PCR kit. A second multiplex PCR round built the libraries, followed by size selection and purification. The libraries were sequenced on an Illumina HiSeq2000 using paired-end 100 bp reads. Turning to the authors' computational methods: Raw data were processed with SOAPnuke, discarding reads with adapters, uncalled bases, mean Phred below 15, or no exact constant-primer or identifier match. COPE v1.2.5 was used to merge the high-quality paired reads, and each unique nucleotide sequence was defined as a clonotype. MiTCR v1.1 was used to align clonotypes to the IMGT TRBV, TRBD and TRBJ reference segments. Analysis was restricted to V-J combinations with a frequency above 0.0001, which covered about 99% of repertoires. The TCS score was defined as the ratio of F50 (clonal expansion) to E x V (chaos), calculated using BLOSUM62-based TCRdist between CDR3 peptides within each V-J. Welch's t-statistics and random forest reduced 450 to 600 V-J features to 10 to 15, which were used in a naive Bayes classifier (R e1071). Clones were called with MiXCR by TCRdb after fastp trimmed the public reads at Q25, and only in-frame beta chains were retained. Rows merge per CDR3 protein into single entries with the most common DNA and genes. The V and J calls and clone size come from TCRdb's table, not from the authors' own analysis. The sample profile shows about 200,000 distinct CDR3 sequences; roughly 18% of them were found once. Around 50% of the sample comes from the top ten.

A word on this clonotype: What antigen it recognizes has not been identified. No much larger clone is present one base from it, and per-base qualities are unavailable.

Stable Graves' hyperthyroidism was defined as no progression to ophthalmopathy during 18 months of follow-up. The hyperthyroidism patients were between 18 and 65 years old and newly diagnosed, with a disease duration of less than 2 months. The study excluded patients with uncontrolled infections, other autoimmune diseases, pregnancy or lactation. Clinical symptoms, serum thyroxine and TRAb, thyroid ultrasound, and orbital computed tomography formed the basis for the diagnoses. Ficoll-Paque density gradient centrifugation was used to isolate PBMCs from about 10 ml of fresh peripheral blood. Trizol reagent was used to extract total RNA, and RNA quality was then checked on an Agilent 2100 Bioanalyzer. Per the germline V gene, MGHDK is the CDR1 and SYGVNS is the CDR2. A distance of 12 bases separates the germline ends of V and J, which lose 2 bases and 1 base respectively. From its cysteine to its phenylalanine, the CDR3 spans 17 amino acids. The DNA shown is the 51-base CDR3, in frame from base 1.

The receptor's source is a man aged 50 to 60 with Graves' hyperthyroidism. Source material: blood. The V and J segments used are TRBV25-1 and TRBJ1-6; TRBD1 might be the D gene, on 5 matching bases. The CDR3 reads as follows: CASSEVGGGSYNSPLHF. The DNA reads as follows: TGTGCCAGCAGTGAAGTGGGGGGGGGATCCTATAATTCACCCCTCCACTTT. With the portions outside the CDR3 filled from the reference TRBV25-1 and TRBJ1-6 genes, the complete variable region becomes EADIYQTPRYLVIGTGKKITLECSQTMGHDKMYWYQQDPGMELHLIHYSYGVNSTEKGDLSSESTVSRIRTEHFPLTLESARPSHTSQYLCASSEVGGGSYNSPLHFGNGTRLTVT.